A single sample is the source of the 21 T cell receptor beta chains below, sequenced in a study of cytomegalovirus exposure and HLA in healthy donors. The PCR was carried out with 60 Vbeta primers and 13 Jbeta primers. The table came from immunoSEQ multiplex PCR; TCRdb's copy has only in-frame clones and leaves some out. The sample records 150,000 to 200,000 clones, around 75% being singletons. Sequencing was carried out using PBMCs. All receptors derive from a woman aged 40 to 50 in good health and CMV-seropositive.

In this sample, this clone turned up once. V usage is TRBV5-1 and J usage is TRBJ1-4, with 9 nucleotides matching TRBD1. With 0 bases clipped from V and 6 bases from J, the junction kept 6 bases outside the gene matches. The germline CDR1 and CDR2 sequences are SGHRS and YFSETQ. The CDR3 extends over 16 amino acids. The CDR3 protein is CASSLEGRTGDEKLFF. Written as DNA, the CDR3 is TGCGCCAGCAGCTTGGAGGGTCGGACAGGGGATGAAAAACTGTTTTTT.

Comments on this clone: At the DNA level, this CDR3 is encoded by other sequences in the same sample as well. The J gene is TRBJ2-7, the V gene TRBV28; 7 bases match TRBD1. J gave up 2 bases and V 8 bases, and 3 bases lay outside the gene matches. This CDR3 is built from 12 residues. Germline V gene lookup returns CDR1 MDHEN and CDR2 SYDVKM. CDR3 DNA sequence: TGTGCCAGCCTGGGACAGCCCTACGAGCAGTACTTC. Translation: CASLGQPYEQYF.

The chain carries TRBV5-4 and TRBJ2-7; TRBD1 aligns across 7 bases. The CDR3 extends over 12 amino acids. The V segment lost 7 bases and the J segment 3 bases; nucleotides outside the gene matches: 4. Looked up from germline, CDR1 is SGHNT and CDR2 is YYREEE (reference sequence). The CDR3 reads CASARQGYEQYF. In DNA form, the CDR3 reads TGTGCCAGCGCTAGACAGGGCTACGAGCAGTACTTC. Supplemented by reference TRBV5-4 and TRBJ2-7, the full variable domain reads ETGVTQSPTHLIKTRGQQVTLRCSSQSGHNTVSWYQQALGQGPQFIFQYYREEENGRGNFPPRFSGLQFPNYSSELNVNALELDDSALYLCASARQGYEQYFGPGTRLTVT.

V gene TRBV28 combines with J gene TRBJ1-2; 7 bases fit TRBD1. Germline V lookup: CDR1 MDHEN, CDR2 SYDVKM. CDR3 length: 12 residues. The J segment lost 4 bases and the V segment lost 11 bases, leaving 7 bases of the junction unmatched. This CDR3 is CAGRTGGYGYTF. The CDR3 nucleotides read TGTGCCGGCCGGACAGGTGGCTATGGCTACACCTTC.

The chain carries TRBV28 and TRBJ1-2; no clear D. The CDR3 is 15 amino acids. Trimming took off 4 bases at V and 3 bases at J, with 15 bases between the two ends. CDR1 is MDHEN and CDR2 is SYDVKM in the germline V gene. The CDR3 DNA reads as TGTGCCAGCAGTTCCCCCCCCGGAGCCTACTATGGCTACACCTTC. Protein sequence: CASSSPPGAYYGYTF.

V and J are TRBV10-3 and TRBJ2-1; the match to TRBD2 covers 7 bases. Germline-derived CDR1 and CDR2 are ENHRY and SYGVKD. The CDR3 has 15 residues. With V trimmed by 3 bases and J by 4 bases, 6 bases remained unmatched. Here the CDR3 reads CAISEGRASYNEQFF. The CDR3, as DNA: TGTGCCATCAGTGAAGGGAGGGCCTCATACAATGAGCAGTTCTTC.

The chain recombines TRBV18 with TRBJ2-2, with a weak D call TRBD1 (5 bases). The CDR3 contains 15 residues. Germline values: CDR1 KGHSH, CDR2 LQKENI. V dropped 2 bases and J dropped 3 bases, with 10 bases sitting between them. CDR3 sequence (DNA): TGTGCCAGCTCACCAACGCAGGGTGACACCGGGGAGCTGTTTTTT. Its protein product is CASSPTQGDTGELFF.

This chain uses TRBV21-1 with TRBJ2-6; TRBD2, the table's D call, was not compared with the DNA. TRBV21-1 is flagged as a pseudogene. CDR3 length: 16 residues. In DNA, the CDR3 is TGTGCCAGCAGCAAAGGAAGGCGGGAACCAGCCAACGTCCTGACTTTC. Encoded protein: CASSKGRREPANVLTF.

The rearrangement joins TRBV6-5 to TRBJ1-5, with D perhaps matching TRBD1 (6 bases). The germline gives CDR1 MNHEY, CDR2 SVGAGI. The length of the CDR3 is 14 residues. The germline V and J ends were trimmed by 6 bases and 1 base, with 10 bases remaining between them. In DNA form, the CDR3 reads TGTGCCAGCAGACTGGACAGCAGCAATCAGCCCCAGCATTTT. Its protein product is CASRLDSSNQPQHF.

This chain joins TRBV7-9 and TRBJ2-2; 8 positions agree with TRBD2. CDR3 length: 17 residues. Per the germline V gene, CDR1 is SEHNR and CDR2 is FQNEAQ (reference sequence). V dropped 5 bases and J dropped 4; count of bases not matched to a gene: 12. Here the CDR3 DNA reads TGTGCCAGCAGCCAACCACCGGCTAGCGGGCCCACCGGGGAGCTGTTTTTT. It is translated as CASSQPPASGPTGELFF.

V and J are TRBV28 and TRBJ1-5; possibly TRBD1 for D (5 bases). Germline values: CDR1 MDHEN, CDR2 SYDVKM. This CDR3 comprises 14 residues. V dropped 3 bases and J dropped 7 bases, with 13 bases sitting between them. Here the CDR3 reads CASSFGAGDQPQHF. In DNA, the CDR3 is TGTGCCAGCAGTTTTGGGGCAGGCGACCAGCCCCAGCATTTT. The whole variable domain, remainder taken from reference TRBV28 and TRBJ1-5, is DVKVTQSSRYLVKRTGEKVFLECVQDMDHENMFWYRQDPGLGLRLIYFSYDVKMKEKGDIPEGYSVSREKKERFSLILESASTNQTSMYLCASSFGAGDQPQHFGDGTRLSIL.

The chain joins TRBV9 to TRBJ2-3, with a possible D match to TRBD2 (6 bases). There are 15 residues in the CDR3. V was clipped by 4 bases and J by 2 bases, with 14 bases between them. In germline, CDR1 is SGDLS, CDR2 YYNGEE. CDR3 sequence: CASSPRDSPTDTQYF. CDR3 coding DNA: TGTGCCAGCAGCCCCCGGGACTCCCCCACAGATACGCAGTATTTT.

CDR3: CAWGLVLETQYF. CDR3 DNA sequence: TGTGCCTGGGGACTGGTGTTGGAGACCCAGTACTTC. V gene TRBV30 combines with J gene TRBJ2-5; D is perhaps TRBD2 (5 bases). CDR3 length: 12 amino acids. CDR1 is GTSNPN, CDR2 SVGIG, per germline (reference sequence). Trimming took off 5 bases at V and 5 bases at J, with 12 bases between the two ends.

The chain uses TRBV11-1 and TRBJ2-3; no definite D call. Germline lookup yields CDR1 SGHAT and CDR2 FQDESV (reference sequence). The V and J ends lost 4 bases and 6 bases respectively, with 17 bases between them. This CDR3 spans 15 amino acids. The CDR3 protein is CASSSNVYPGDTQYF. The CDR3, as DNA: TGTGCCAGCAGCTCTAACGTCTATCCCGGGGATACGCAGTATTTT.

The chain joins TRBV4-3 to TRBJ2-1, with 8 bases matching TRBD2. J was trimmed by 5 bases and V by 1 base; bases with no gene match: 7. Germline-derived CDR1 and CDR2 are LGHNA and YSLEER. The CDR3 consists of 16 residues. CDR3 sequence reads: CASSQGVAGYNNEQFF. The CDR3 region has the DNA TGCGCCAGCAGCCAAGGGGTAGCGGGGTACAACAATGAGCAGTTCTTC.

This chain joins TRBV7-2 and TRBJ2-3; TRBD2 agrees at 11 bases. The V gene's germline CDR1 is SGHTA and CDR2 FQGNSA. The CDR3 length is 17 residues. Trimming removed 5 bases from V and 9 bases from J; junction bases left unmatched: 16. For the CDR3, the DNA is TGTGCCAGCAGCCAGGCGGGACTAGCGGCCCTCGCGGAAACGCAGTATTTT. Translated, it gives CASSQAGLAALAETQYF.

This clone occurred a few times. The chain is built from TRBV28 and TRBJ2-7, with D uncertain. Germline V gene sequence: CDR1 MDHEN, CDR2 SYDVKM. V was shortened by 2 bases and J by 5 bases, with 7 bases between the two germline ends. CDR3 size: 12 residues. The CDR3 region has the DNA TGTGCCAGCAGTTTACTGGAGAACGAGCAGTACTTC. Residues: CASSLLENEQYF. Looking up the rest from reference TRBV28 and TRBJ2-7 gives the full variable domain: DVKVTQSSRYLVKRTGEKVFLECVQDMDHENMFWYRQDPGLGLRLIYFSYDVKMKEKGDIPEGYSVSREKKERFSLILESASTNQTSMYLCASSLLENEQYFGPGTRLTVT.

This rearrangement joins TRBV5-1 to TRBJ2-3; possible D gene TRBD1, 6 bases. The length of the CDR3 is 16 residues. Looked up from germline, CDR1 is SGHRS and CDR2 is YFSETQ. Trimming left V 4 bases short and J 2 bases short, with 17 bases between. CDR3 amino acids: CASSPGRGGFTDTQYF. Written as DNA, the CDR3 is TGCGCCAGCAGCCCTGGCAGGGGTGGGTTCACAGATACGCAGTATTTT.

V is TRBV15 and J is TRBJ2-3; D is unresolved. From germline, CDR1 is LNHNV and CDR2 YYDKDF (reference sequence). Trimming removed 0 bases from V and 4 bases from J, with 5 bases in between. This CDR3 spans 13 amino acids. The DNA for the CDR3 is TGTGCCACCAGCAGAGATACGGCAGATACGCAGTATTTT. It is translated as CATSRDTADTQYF.

This rearrangement joins TRBV15 to TRBJ2-7, with a possible D match to TRBD2 (6 bases). CDR3 length: 14 residues. V lost 6 bases and J 0 bases, leaving 12 bases between the germline ends. CDR1 is LNHNV and CDR2 is YYDKDF in the germline V gene (reference sequence). CDR3 region: CATSSGGVSYEQYF. DNA of the CDR3: TGTGCCACCAGTTCTGGAGGGGTCTCCTACGAGCAGTACTTC.

This sequence joins TRBV27 and TRBJ2-7; D perhaps matches TRBD1 (6 bases). The CDR3 length is 13 residues. Germline V lookup: CDR1 MNHEY, CDR2 SMNVEV (reference sequence). The V end was cut by 3 bases, the J end by 5 bases, with 11 bases between. CDR3 loop: CASSLQQGHEQYF. CDR3 bases: TGTGCCAGCAGTTTGCAACAGGGCCACGAGCAGTACTTC.